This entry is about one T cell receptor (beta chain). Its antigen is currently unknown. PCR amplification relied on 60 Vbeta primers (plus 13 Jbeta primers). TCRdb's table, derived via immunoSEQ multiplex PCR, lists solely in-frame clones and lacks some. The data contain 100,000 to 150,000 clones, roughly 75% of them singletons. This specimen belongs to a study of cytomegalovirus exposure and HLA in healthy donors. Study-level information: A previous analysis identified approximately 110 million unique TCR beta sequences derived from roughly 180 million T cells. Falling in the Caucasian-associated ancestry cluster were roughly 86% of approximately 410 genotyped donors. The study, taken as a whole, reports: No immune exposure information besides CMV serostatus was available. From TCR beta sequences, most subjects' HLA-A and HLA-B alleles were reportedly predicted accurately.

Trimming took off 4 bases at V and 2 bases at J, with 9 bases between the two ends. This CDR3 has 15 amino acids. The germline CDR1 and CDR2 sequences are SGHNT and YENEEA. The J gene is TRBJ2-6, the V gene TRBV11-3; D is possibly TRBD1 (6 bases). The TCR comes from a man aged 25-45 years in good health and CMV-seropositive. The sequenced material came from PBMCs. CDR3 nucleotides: TGTGCCAGCAGCTCCTCAGGGGCTGGGGCCAACGTCCTGACTTTC. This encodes CASSSSGAGANVLTF.